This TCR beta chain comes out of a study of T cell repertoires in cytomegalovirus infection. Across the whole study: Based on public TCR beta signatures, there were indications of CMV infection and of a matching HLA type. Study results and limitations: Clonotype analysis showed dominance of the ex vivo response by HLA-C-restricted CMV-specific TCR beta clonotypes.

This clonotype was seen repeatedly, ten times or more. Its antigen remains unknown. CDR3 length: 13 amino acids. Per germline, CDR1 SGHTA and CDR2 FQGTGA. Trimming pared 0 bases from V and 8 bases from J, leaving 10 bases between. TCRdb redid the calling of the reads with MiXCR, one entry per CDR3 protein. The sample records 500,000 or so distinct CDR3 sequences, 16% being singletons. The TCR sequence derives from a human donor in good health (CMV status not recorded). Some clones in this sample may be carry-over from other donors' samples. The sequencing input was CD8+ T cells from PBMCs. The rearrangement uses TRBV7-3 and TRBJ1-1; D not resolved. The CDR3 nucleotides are TGTGCCAGCAGCTTAACGGACTTCCAGGAAGCTTTCTTT. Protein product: CASSLTDFQEAFF.